The subject of this entry is one T cell receptor (beta chain). Its antigen is not known. Every donor was a healthy Caucasian. From the 5' RACE reads, TCRdb called clonotypes with MiXCR, one entry per CDR3 protein. Here the sample spans under 350,000 distinct CDR3 sequences, nearly 9.5% being singletons. This CDR3 contains 16 residues. Trimming cost V 6 bases and J 4 bases; bases outside gene matches: 10. This record comes from a study of identical twins. General study points: Whereas memory repertoires showed no such difference, abundant cord blood beta clonotypes carried fewer insertions. Out-of-frame alpha sequences common to twins were enriched for low generation probability.

In addition, the sample was reused for a study of yellow fever vaccine responses in identical twins. In that study: Reported findings indicate that twins' vaccine T cell responses seemed partially convergent, partially personalized.

The sequencing sample was made of CD8+ T cells sorted from blood. The receptor was derived from a young woman in good health. The V gene is TRBV12-3 or TRBV12-4, the J gene TRBJ2-7; 12 nucleotides align to TRBD2. CDR3 DNA: TGTGCCAGCAGCTCACTAGCGGGAGGAGTGGTGTACGAGCAGTACTTC. Its protein is CASSSLAGGVVYEQYF.